The present T cell receptor (beta chain) was sequenced within a study of shared clonotypes between healthy human individuals (dated by TCRdb to 2019 to 2021). Regarding the complete study: A couple of women and a few men aged 18 to 49 years were included in the cohort. For each donor, three plates each were used for CD4 naive and CD4 memory, two plates were used for CD8 naive, and one plate was used for CD8 memory. Blood TCR repertoires of a handful of healthy adults were deeply sequenced to estimate repertoire size and the extent of clonotype sharing between individuals. Different laboratories and diverse techniques were used to prepare libraries and sequence TCR repertoires, to increase sequencing depth and limit assay-specific biases. Between about 0.94 and 8.9 billion PBMCs per donor were obtained by leukapheresis.

Regarding this clone: Its cognate antigen has yet to be identified. No base quality information exists; no much larger clone differs at one position.

Healthy HIV-negative adults with no recently reported acute infections or vaccinations were included as donors. All donors were Caucasian adults living in Nashville, Tennessee, USA. Magnetic negative selection was used to enrich CD4+ T cells, after which naive cells were positively selected on CD45RA and the negative fraction became the memory subset. After blood collection by leukapheresis, PBMCs were isolated using Ficoll-Histopaque density gradient centrifugation and then cryopreserved in the vapor phase of liquid nitrogen. Purity and quantity of every magnetically sorted T cell population were checked by analytical flow cytometry. Genomic DNA was isolated from every sorted fraction and measured by UV absorbance on a Nanodrop 2000c. What the authors observed across the whole study: Larger estimated clonotype richness was generally found for naive subsets than for memory subsets. Rarefaction of sorted-subset datasets indicated incomplete sequencing despite the large sequencing depth. The genetic and exposure-history diversity represented was limited by the small number of donors. Higher generation probabilities were observed for clonotypes shared by all four sorted-subset donors than for non-shared clonotypes. When several donors were compared, the shared fraction of clonotypes was roughly 5% for naive CD4, 3% to 4% for naive CD8, 2% to 2.5% for memory CD4, and less than 0.5% for memory CD8. Sampling was restricted to blood, and TCR repertoires in tissue are likely to differ from TCR repertoires in blood. Pairwise subsampling indicated that sequencing depth was expected to affect the degree of clonotype sharing among donors.

Using the deep immunoSEQ assay, multiplex PCR amplified TCR CDR3 regions from genomic DNA. Extracted genomic DNA from each cell subset was spread evenly across all wells of several immunoSEQ 96-well plates, with each plate serving as a replicate. Each replicate PCR for sorted subsets received roughly 200 ng genomic DNA, equal to roughly 29,000 T cell genomes. Purified libraries were quantified with a Qubit 3.0 fluorometer, sized on a Bioanalyzer 2100, and re-quantified with the KAPA Library Quantification kit. A separate single-read 150-cycle Illumina NextSeq 550 flow cell was used to sequence each immunoSEQ 96-well plate. The authors' analysis ran thus. Because the immunoSEQ output included only junctional sequences and no quality scores, the filtering could not be the same as the filtering used for full-length reads. Sequences were annotated with PyIR, a Python wrapper for IgBLAST v1.9, and V/J genes and CDR3 were assigned using IMGT germline references. Reads were removed for weak V/J assignments (E-value above 1e-6), missing CDR3, stop codons, out-of-frame junctions, or ambiguous translated residues. V3J clonotypes were defined as sequences sharing an identical inferred V gene, J gene, and CDR3 amino acid sequence. The percentage overlap between two repertoires was calculated by dividing the number of shared unique clonotypes by the size of the smaller repertoire. Three approaches were used to assess repertoire richness: RTK rarefaction, the Chao1 estimator, and Recon v2.1 estimates of unobserved clonotypes. Generation probabilities for all TCRbeta clonotypes obtained by the gDNA method from several donors were computed using OLGA. The source is immuneACCESS, and TCRdb retained only in-frame sequences with V and J called. Part of the clones is not carried over; for the studies checked, unresolved V genes explain less than half of this, and the remainder is unexplained. Clone size and the V and J calls come from that table; the DNA yielded D and trimming. This sample lists millions of clones; more than 85% were detected once. The ten largest clones take up 0.39% of the sample.

The sequence was collected from a man aged 18 to 29 in good health. Some clones in this sample may be carry-over from other donors' samples. The sequencing sample was made of naive CD4+ T cells from PBMCs. The intended sense of this specimen's cell subset or site label: CD45RA+ positively selected.

Here the CDR3 is given as CASSLVGSGFQETQYF. The DNA sequence reads TGTGCCAGCAGCTTAGTGGGTAGCGGGTTCCAAGAGACCCAGTACTTC. The rearranged segments are TRBV7-9 and TRBJ2-5; the central 7 bases match TRBD2. The CDR3 sequence holds 16 residues, the cysteine and phenylalanine included. The entry retains the CDR3 DNA only, 48 bases that are in frame from base 1. The germline V end is reduced by 1 base and the J end by 1 base; junction bases left unmatched: 6. As encoded in the germline V gene (reference sequence), CDR1 is SEHNR while CDR2 is FQNEAQ.